The 3 T cell receptor beta chains below all came from one sample that was sequenced in a study of blood T cell repertoires in COVID-19. Assay used: immunoSEQ multiplex PCR; TCRdb lists only in-frame clones, some missing. The table shows hundreds of thousands of clones, with around 86% occurring only once. The sequenced sample was peripheral blood. These receptors came from a man older than 75 with acute or convalescent COVID-19.

The V call is TRBV19, the J call TRBJ2-7, with 7 positions matching TRBD1. This CDR3 region has 13 residues. With V trimmed by 4 bases and J by 1 base, 1 base remained unmatched. The germline gives CDR1 LNHDA, CDR2 SQIVND (reference sequence). The CDR3 loop is CASSTDRSYEQYF. CDR3 nucleotides: TGTGCCAGTAGTACGGACAGGTCCTACGAGCAGTACTTC.

The rearrangement links TRBV29-1 to TRBJ1-3, with D possibly TRBD1 on 6 matching bases. Trimming took 4 bases from V and 1 from J, leaving 11 bases between them. CDR1 and CDR2 (germline): SQVTM, ANQGSEA. This CDR3 comprises 14 residues. The CDR3 here is CSVGGQASGNTIYF. The CDR3 region has the DNA TGCAGCGTTGGGGGACAAGCTTCTGGAAACACCATATATTTT.

The chain recombines TRBV5-1 with TRBJ2-2; D might be TRBD2 (6 bases). This CDR3 is 14 amino acids long. V lost 4 bases and J lost 6, with 13 bases in between. Per germline, CDR1 SGHRS and CDR2 YFSETQ. CDR3 coding DNA: TGCGCCAGCAGCCTCTCTGGGACTTCCGGGGAGCTGTTTTTT. Encoded protein: CASSLSGTSGELFF.